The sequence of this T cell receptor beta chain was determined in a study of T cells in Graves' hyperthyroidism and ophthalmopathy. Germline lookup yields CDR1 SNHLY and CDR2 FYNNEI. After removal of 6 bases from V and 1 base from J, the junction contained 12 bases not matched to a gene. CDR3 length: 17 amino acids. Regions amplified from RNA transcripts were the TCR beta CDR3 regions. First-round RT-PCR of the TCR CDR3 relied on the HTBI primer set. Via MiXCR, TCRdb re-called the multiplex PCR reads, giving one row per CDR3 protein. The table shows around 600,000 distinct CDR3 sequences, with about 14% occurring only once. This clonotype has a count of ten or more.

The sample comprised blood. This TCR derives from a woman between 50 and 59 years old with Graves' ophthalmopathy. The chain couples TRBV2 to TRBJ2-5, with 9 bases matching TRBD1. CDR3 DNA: TGTGCCAGCAGGGGAATTCCGGGACAGGGCGCCCAAGAGACCCAGTACTTC. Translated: CASRGIPGQGAQETQYF. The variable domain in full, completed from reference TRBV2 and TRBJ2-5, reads EPEVTQTPSHQVTQMGQEVILRCVPISNHLYFYWYRQILGQKVEFLVSFYNNEISEKSEIFDDQFSVERPDGSNFTLKIRSTKLEDSAMYFCASRGIPGQGAQETQYFGPGTRLLVL.